The TCR beta chain described here comes from a study of T cell responses to AZD1222 COVID-19 vaccine. In regard to this clone: Antigen: not known.

The CDR3 has 15 residues. Germline V lookup: CDR1 SGHNT, CDR2 YYREEE (reference sequence). Trimming at V came to 4 bases and at J to 4 bases, leaving 10 bases not matched to a gene. The study's findings and limits: Mostly white British, mostly female donors; authors suggested clonal diversity may be underestimated.

Libraries were prepared by immunoSEQ multiplex PCR; TCRdb keeps only in-frame clonotypes and omits some of them. The table includes 160,000 or so clones, approximately 88% detected once. This TCR was recovered from an adult who received the AZD1222 COVID-19 vaccine. The V gene is TRBV5-4, the J gene TRBJ1-2; 7 bases align to TRBD1. The material sequenced was peripheral blood, taken 28 days after the second AZD1222 dose. In nucleotides, the CDR3 is TGTGCCAGCAGCATCCCCCGGGACAGTCCCTATGGCTACACCTTC. Translation: CASSIPRDSPYGYTF.